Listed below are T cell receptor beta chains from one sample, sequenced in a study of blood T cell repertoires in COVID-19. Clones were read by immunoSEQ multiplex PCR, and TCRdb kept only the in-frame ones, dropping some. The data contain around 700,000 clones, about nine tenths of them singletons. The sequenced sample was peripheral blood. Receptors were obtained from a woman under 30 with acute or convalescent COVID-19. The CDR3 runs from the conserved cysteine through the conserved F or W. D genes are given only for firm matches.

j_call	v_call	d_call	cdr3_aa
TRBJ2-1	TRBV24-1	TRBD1	CATSDREGQGKFF
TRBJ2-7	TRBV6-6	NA	CASSYSVETYEQYF
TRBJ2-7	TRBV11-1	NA	CASSLSPGTRIYEQYF
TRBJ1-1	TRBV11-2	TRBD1	CASSTNRGPKTEAFF
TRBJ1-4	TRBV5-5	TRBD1	CASSSGQGVGEKLFF
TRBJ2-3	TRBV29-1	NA	CSVEYTDTQYF
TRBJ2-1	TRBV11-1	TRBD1	CASSLFETGYMDEQFF
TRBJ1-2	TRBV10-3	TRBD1	CAISPGTGTIYGYTF
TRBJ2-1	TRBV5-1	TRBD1	CASSPRQGMNEQFF
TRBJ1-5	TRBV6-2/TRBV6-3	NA	CASSYSIQYNQPQHF
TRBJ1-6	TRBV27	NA	CASSPGGILNSPLHF
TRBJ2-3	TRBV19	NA	CASSIFLPPLTDTQYF
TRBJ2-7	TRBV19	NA	CASSNRGRGYEQYF
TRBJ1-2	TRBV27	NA	CASSPSARTAPYGYTF
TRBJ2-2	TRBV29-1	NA	CSVPKDLGAVTGELFF
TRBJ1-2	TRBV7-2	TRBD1	CASSATGVNYGYTF
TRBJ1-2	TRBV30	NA	CALASGNYGYTF
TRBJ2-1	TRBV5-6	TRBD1	CASSLALGQGISYNEQFF
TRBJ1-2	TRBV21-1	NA	CASSKVPPGQGDKNYGYTF
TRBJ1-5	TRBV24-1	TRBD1	CATSDTGTGGFQPQHF
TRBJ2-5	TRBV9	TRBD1	CASSTGQGSETQYF
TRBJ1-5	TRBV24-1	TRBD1	CATPRQGGNQPQHF
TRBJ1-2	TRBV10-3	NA	CAISESEGGTPGYTF
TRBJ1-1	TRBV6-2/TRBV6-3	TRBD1	CASSLTQGGTEAFF
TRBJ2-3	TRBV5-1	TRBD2	CASSFGTSGDTQYF
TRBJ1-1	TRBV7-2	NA	CASSLAGPTEAFF
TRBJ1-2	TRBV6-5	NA	CARVVPSGDGYTF
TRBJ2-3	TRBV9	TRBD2	CASSVDVAGGRTDTQYF
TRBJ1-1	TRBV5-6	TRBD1	CASSPDRGRWGAFF
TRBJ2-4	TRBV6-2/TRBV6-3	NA	CASSPTGIAKNIQYF
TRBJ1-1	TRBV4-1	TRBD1	CASSQDRSGGTEAFF
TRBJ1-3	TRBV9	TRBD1	CASSVGAGQGGGNTIYF
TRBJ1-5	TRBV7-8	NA	CASSTRGQGRDNQPQHF
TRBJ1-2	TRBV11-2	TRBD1	CASRSDVRGGYTF
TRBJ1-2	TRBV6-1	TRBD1	CASSERTGGPFSGYTF
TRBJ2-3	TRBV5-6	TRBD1	CASRDRVGDTQYF
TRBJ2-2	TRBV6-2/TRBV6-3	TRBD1	CASSYSGTGTGPRTGELFF
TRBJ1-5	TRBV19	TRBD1	CASSDRVGEPQHF
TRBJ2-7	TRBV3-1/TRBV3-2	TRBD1	CASSRPGQGLYEQYF
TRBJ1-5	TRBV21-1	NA	CASSKIQDQPQHF
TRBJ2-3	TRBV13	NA	CASSFSGGTAGTDTQYF
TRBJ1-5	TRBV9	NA	CASSEGGRGNQPQHF
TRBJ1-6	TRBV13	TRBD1	CASSSRQGFSPLHF
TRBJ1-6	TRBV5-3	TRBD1	CARSTRNGDRVWSPLHF
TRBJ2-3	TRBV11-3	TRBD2	CASSLRGGTTDTQYF
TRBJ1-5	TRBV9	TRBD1	CASSVAGTGDQPQHF
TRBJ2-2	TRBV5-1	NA	CASRVPGLRGFGELFF
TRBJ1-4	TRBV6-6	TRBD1	CASSTQSRDRIQKLFF
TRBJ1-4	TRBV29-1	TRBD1	CSVKRGQGAEKLFF
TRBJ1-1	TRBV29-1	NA	CSVVGVRGVYAEAFF
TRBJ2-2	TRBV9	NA	CASSSTVTGELFF
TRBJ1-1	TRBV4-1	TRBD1	CASSHRGGLNTEAFF
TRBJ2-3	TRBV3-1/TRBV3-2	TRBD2	CASSHPRAWGIAGGLEDTQYF
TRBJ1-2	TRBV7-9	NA	CASSLATVWGDGYTF
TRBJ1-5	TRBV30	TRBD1	CAWSYGQGGNQPQHF
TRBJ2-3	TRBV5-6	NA	CASVPGSTDTQYF
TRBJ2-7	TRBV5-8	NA	CASSLPHYEQYF
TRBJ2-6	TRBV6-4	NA	CASSDRGGGGANVLTF
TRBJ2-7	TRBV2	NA	CASGAYSYEQYF